The entry below describes one T cell receptor beta chain. Its antigen is unknown. With a J-beta primer mix and a sample-barcoded 5' primer, a second PCR ran 7 to 11 cycles. Each cDNA molecule received a tag from a template-switch adaptor that had 12 random nucleotides. TCRdb analysed the 5' RACE reads with MiXCR anew, one entry per CDR3 protein. The sample gives hundreds of thousands of distinct CDR3 sequences, around two thirds of which show up once; 25% to 35% is in the top ten. The data were taken from a study of blood T cells in healthy people across ages. The CDR3 extends over 16 amino acids. V gave up 2 bases and J gave up 2 bases; unmatched junction bases: 3. CDR1 is MNHEY, CDR2 SVGAGI, per germline. Study conclusions and caveats: Diversity was higher, and naive CD4+ cells more numerous, in long-lived donors than in aged donors.

This chain uses TRBV6-5 with TRBJ2-6, with 7 bases aligning to TRBD1. The sequencing input was blood. The sequence was collected from a man between 25 and 39 years old in good health. The chain's CDR3 is CASSYRTGAGANVLTF. The CDR3 DNA sequence: TGTGCCAGCAGTTACCGGACAGGAGCTGGGGCCAACGTCCTGACTTTC.